The 24 T cell receptor beta chains reported below all come from one sample, sequenced in a study of T cells in Graves' hyperthyroidism and ophthalmopathy (dated by TCRdb to between 2018 and 2021). The method was multiplex PCR. Reads for this sample came from an Illumina HiSeq 2000. Amplification of TCR beta CDR3 regions was carried out from RNA transcripts. A first-round RT-PCR of the TCR CDR3 used the HTBI primer set with the Qiagen OneStep RT-PCR kit. The public reads were reprocessed in TCRdb via fastp at Q25 and MiXCR, keeping in-frame beta chains. Rows merge per CDR3 protein into single entries with the most common DNA and genes. A total of about 710,000 distinct CDR3 sequences appear in this sample, about 16% of them only once. In total, the top ten clones hold roughly 8% of the sample. The sample taken for sequencing was blood. The source is a man between 18 and 29 years old with Graves' hyperthyroidism.

In its sample, this clonotype was seen a few times. This sequence joins TRBV18 and TRBJ2-1; maybe TRBD1 (6 bases). Germline V gene sequence: CDR1 KGHSH, CDR2 LQKENI. CDR3 length equals 13 residues. Trimming shortened V by 3 bases and J by 6 bases, and 9 bases separated the two germline ends. CDR3: CASSPDSINEQFF. CDR3 DNA: TGTGCCAGCTCACCGGACAGTATCAATGAGCAGTTCTTC.

The chain carries TRBV24-1 and TRBJ2-1, with unresolved D. Germline CDR1 is KGHDR and CDR2 is SFDVKD. The CDR3 length is 14 residues. Trimming took 3 bases from V and 5 from J, leaving 10 bases between them. CDR3 sequence reads: CATSDRSADNEQFF. Here the CDR3 DNA reads TGTGCCACCAGTGATCGAAGCGCGGACAATGAGCAGTTCTTC.

The DNA for the CDR3 is TGTGCCAGCAGCCAAGGGCCCGGGACAGGGGAATGGGGCATAAAGGAAGCTTTCTTT. Amino acid sequence: CASSQGPGTGEWGIKEAFF. The gene calls are TRBV14 and TRBJ1-1; 10 positions agree with TRBD1. In germline, CDR1 is SGHDN, CDR2 FVKESK. With V trimmed by 1 base and J by 8 bases, 19 bases remained unmatched. The CDR3 consists of 19 residues.

The V gene is TRBV20-1, the J gene TRBJ2-1, with D maybe TRBD2 (5 bases). The V end lost 0 bases, the J end lost 2 bases, and 11 bases lay between the germline ends. The CDR3 is 15 residues long. Germline V gene data show CDR1 as DFQATT and CDR2 as SNEGSKA (reference sequence). CDR3 amino acids: CSARDFGLPYNEQFF. The CDR3 coding sequence is TGCAGTGCTAGAGATTTCGGACTCCCCTACAATGAGCAGTTCTTC.

This clonotype was found a few times. The V call is TRBV7-9, the J call TRBJ2-2, with a possible D match to TRBD1 (5 bases). Trimming shortened V by 7 bases and J by 0 bases, and 15 bases separated the two germline ends. The CDR3 runs 16 residues. The V gene's germline CDR1 is SEHNR and CDR2 FQNEAQ (reference sequence). In nucleotides, the CDR3 is TGTGCCAGCATGAGTGGGGCAGATTCGAACACCGGGGAGCTGTTTTTT. Translation gives CASMSGADSNTGELFF.

This clonotype has a count of ten or more. The V gene is TRBV20-1, the J gene TRBJ2-5; TRBD2 matches at 11 bases. V was clipped by 0 bases and J by 0 bases; unmatched bases: 15. The CDR3 has 20 amino acids. Germline values: CDR1 DFQATT, CDR2 SNEGSKA (reference sequence). DNA for the CDR3: TGCAGTGCTAGAGATCCCGCCTCTAGCGGGAGGACTTGGGACCAAGAGACCCAGTACTTC. Translated: CSARDPASSGRTWDQETQYF.

This clonotype was recorded many times. This sequence joins TRBV9 and TRBJ2-7, with 7 nucleotides matching TRBD1. J was trimmed by 6 bases and V by 0 bases; bases with no gene match: 6. The CDR3 covers 14 residues. CDR1 is SGDLS and CDR2 is YYNGEE in the germline V gene. This CDR3 is CASSVDPQGSEQYF. The CDR3 DNA reads TGTGCCAGCAGCGTAGACCCACAGGGGTCCGAGCAGTACTTC.

The rearrangement links TRBV4-1 to TRBJ2-3; TRBD1 is a possible D gene (6 bases). Germline CDR1 reads MGHRA; CDR2 reads YSYEKL. This CDR3 region has 18 residues. Between the trimmed V and J ends, which lost 1 base and 0 bases, there was a span of 17 bases. The CDR3 protein is CASSQALQGPPSTDTQYF. DNA of the CDR3: TGCGCCAGCAGCCAAGCGTTGCAGGGGCCTCCTAGCACAGATACGCAGTATTTT.

This clonotype has at least ten counts. V gene TRBV28 combines with J gene TRBJ2-7; D remains unclear. This CDR3 has 15 amino acids. Trimming pared 6 bases from V and 0 bases from J, leaving 15 bases between. Per germline, CDR1 MDHEN and CDR2 SYDVKM. The chain's CDR3 is CASRIGPYYSYEQYF. The CDR3 nucleotides are TGTGCCAGCAGGATCGGACCTTATTACTCCTACGAGCAGTACTTC.

This clonotype appeared a few times. This rearrangement joins TRBV7-9 to TRBJ2-5, with D hard to call. The length of the CDR3 is 13 residues. Looked up from germline, CDR1 is SEHNR and CDR2 is FQNEAQ (reference sequence). Trimming removed 3 bases at V and 3 bases at J, with 8 bases between. The CDR3 loop is CASSFYLEETQYF. DNA of the CDR3: TGTGCCAGCAGCTTCTACCTTGAAGAGACCCAGTACTTC.

The chain carries TRBV5-5 and TRBJ2-5; 12 bases agree with TRBD2. Germline lookup yields CDR1 SGHKS and CDR2 YYEKEE (reference sequence). The CDR3 has 15 amino acids. V gave up 5 bases and J gave up 4 bases; unmatched junction bases: 6. In nucleotides, the CDR3 is TGTGCCAGCAGTTCGGGACTAGCGGGCCCAGAGACCCAGTACTTC. Protein sequence: CASSSGLAGPETQYF.

This clonotype was seen repeatedly, ten times or more. This chain connects TRBV7-9 to TRBJ2-2; possibly TRBD2 for D (6 bases). V was shortened by 5 bases and J by 7 bases, with 11 bases between the two germline ends. This CDR3 comprises 13 residues. Germline V gene data show CDR1 as SEHNR and CDR2 as FQNEAQ (reference sequence). CDR3 sequence: CASSPGLYGELFF. CDR3 nucleotides: TGTGCCAGCAGCCCGGGACTCTACGGGGAGCTGTTTTTT.

This rearrangement joins TRBV3-1 to TRBJ2-5, with D possibly being TRBD2 (5 bases). The CDR3 contains 15 residues. Trimming took 0 bases from V and 5 from J, leaving 13 bases between them. The V gene's germline CDR1 is LGHDT and CDR2 YNNKEL (reference sequence). The CDR3: CASSQDRGFGETQYF. The CDR3 nucleotides are TGTGCCAGCAGCCAAGATCGAGGGTTTGGGGAGACCCAGTACTTC.

Ten or more counts support this clonotype. The chain combines TRBV12-3 or TRBV12-4 with TRBJ1-1, with 8 positions matching TRBD1. The CDR3 runs to 14 residues. The V gene end was trimmed by 5 bases and the J gene end by 3 bases; junction bases not matched to a gene: 5. In DNA, the CDR3 is TGTGCCAGCAGTCCTACAGGGGGATACACTGAAGCTTTCTTT. This encodes CASSPTGGYTEAFF.

This clonotype was found a few times. The chain uses TRBV6-2 or TRBV6-3 and TRBJ2-2; D not resolved. V lost 8 bases, J lost 6 bases, and 10 bases lay in between. This CDR3 has 12 amino acids. Germline values: CDR1 MNHEY, CDR2 SVGEGT. CDR3 sequence: CASQGLAGELFF. In nucleotides, the CDR3 is TGTGCCAGCCAAGGGCTAGCCGGGGAGCTGTTTTTT.

This clonotype was counted only a few times. One base away lies a much larger clone, so this may be a sequencing read error. The gene calls are TRBV2 and TRBJ2-7; 8 bases map to TRBD1. The CDR3 has 15 residues. The germline CDR1 and CDR2 sequences are SNHLY and FYNNEI. V dropped 3 bases and J dropped 5; count of bases not matched to a gene: 9. The CDR3 DNA sequence: TGTGCCAGCAGTGAGACAGGGGTTATTTCCCACGAGCAGTACTTC. Amino acids: CASSETGVISHEQYF.

V usage is TRBV14 and J usage is TRBJ2-5; possibly TRBD1 for D (6 bases). Trimming cost V 5 bases and J 6 bases, with 16 bases left between them. Germline CDR1 SGHDN, CDR2 FVKESK. The CDR3 consists of 14 residues. In DNA, the CDR3 is TGTGCCAGCAGCGCATTGGACAGCCCAAAGACCCAGTACTTC. Its protein is CASSALDSPKTQYF.

This clonotype was observed at least ten times. The chain employs TRBV30 and TRBJ1-1, with 7 bases identical to TRBD1. J was trimmed by 0 bases and V by 2 bases; bases with no gene match: 9. Germline-derived CDR1 and CDR2 are GTSNPN and SVGIG (reference sequence). CDR3 length: 16 amino acids. CDR3 region: CAWSRGQLIMNTEAFF. The DNA for the CDR3 is TGTGCCTGGAGTCGGGGACAGTTAATTATGAACACTGAAGCTTTCTTT.

The table lists this clonotype with a few counts. V and J are TRBV19 and TRBJ2-3, with 7 bases matching TRBD2. The V segment lost 6 bases and the J segment 6 bases; nucleotides outside the gene matches: 6. The CDR3 runs to 13 residues. The germline gives CDR1 LNHDA, CDR2 SQIVND (reference sequence). Written as DNA, the CDR3 is TGTGCCAGTAGCGGGGGAGGGAAGGATACGCAGTATTTT. Protein: CASSGGGKDTQYF. The full variable domain, with the rest looked up from reference TRBV19 and TRBJ2-3, is DGGITQSPKYLFRKEGQNVTLSCEQNLNHDAMYWYRQDPGQGLRLIYYSQIVNDFQKGDIAEGYSVSREKKESFPLTVTSAQKNPTAFYLCASSGGGKDTQYFGPGTRLTVL.

The chain carries TRBV29-1 and TRBJ2-6; the D gene could be TRBD1 or TRBD2 (5 bases each). Looked up from germline, CDR1 is SQVTM and CDR2 is ANQGSEA. V shed 5 bases and J shed 1 base, with 18 bases lying between them. The CDR3 spans 17 residues. This CDR3 reads CSVRTPGWGSGANVLTF. The CDR3 coding sequence is TGCAGCGTTCGGACTCCTGGTTGGGGGTCTGGGGCCAACGTCCTGACTTTC. Supplemented by reference TRBV29-1 and TRBJ2-6, the full variable domain reads SAVISQKPSRDICQRGTSLTIQCQVDSQVTMMFWYRQQPGQSLTLIATANQGSEATYESGFVIDKFPISRPNLTFSTLTVSNMSPEDSSIYLCSVRTPGWGSGANVLTFGAGSRLTVL.

This clonotype was detected a few times. The CDR3 is CATKRASGENEQFF. The CDR3 nucleotides are TGTGCCACCAAGAGGGCTAGCGGGGAGAATGAGCAGTTCTTC. This chain links TRBV12-3 or TRBV12-4 with TRBJ2-1, with 9 bases matching TRBD2. Unmatched junction bases numbered 11, after V lost 10 bases and J lost 7 bases. This CDR3 region has 14 residues.

The genes are TRBV30 and TRBJ2-1, with TRBD2 as a possible D gene (5 bases). CDR1 GTSNPN and CDR2 SVGIG come from the germline V gene (reference sequence). The CDR3 runs 14 residues. Trimming removed 0 bases from V and 6 bases from J, with 12 bases in between. CDR3 nucleotides: TGTGCCTGGAGTGTAACTAGATGGGCCAATGAGCAGTTCTTC. This sequence encodes CAWSVTRWANEQFF.

This clonotype appeared many times. The chain joins TRBV20-1 to TRBJ2-7, with D tentatively TRBD2 (6 bases). V was cut by 3 bases and J by 7 bases, with 16 bases left in between. Germline V gene sequence: CDR1 DFQATT, CDR2 SNEGSKA (reference sequence). This CDR3 is built from 13 residues. This CDR3 reads CSARRAGTQEQYF. CDR3 bases: TGCAGTGCTAGGCGGGCGGGAACGCAGGAGCAGTACTTC.

This clonotype was observed at least ten times. This chain joins TRBV6-2 or TRBV6-3 and TRBJ1-5; the D gene is possibly TRBD1 (6 bases). The CDR3 length is 15 residues. Trimming took 4 bases from V and 2 from J, leaving 12 bases between them. From germline, CDR1 is MNHEY and CDR2 SVGEGT. As DNA, the CDR3 is TGTGCCAGCAGTTGGACAGATTTGGGCAATCAGCCCCAGCATTTT. Its translation is CASSWTDLGNQPQHF.